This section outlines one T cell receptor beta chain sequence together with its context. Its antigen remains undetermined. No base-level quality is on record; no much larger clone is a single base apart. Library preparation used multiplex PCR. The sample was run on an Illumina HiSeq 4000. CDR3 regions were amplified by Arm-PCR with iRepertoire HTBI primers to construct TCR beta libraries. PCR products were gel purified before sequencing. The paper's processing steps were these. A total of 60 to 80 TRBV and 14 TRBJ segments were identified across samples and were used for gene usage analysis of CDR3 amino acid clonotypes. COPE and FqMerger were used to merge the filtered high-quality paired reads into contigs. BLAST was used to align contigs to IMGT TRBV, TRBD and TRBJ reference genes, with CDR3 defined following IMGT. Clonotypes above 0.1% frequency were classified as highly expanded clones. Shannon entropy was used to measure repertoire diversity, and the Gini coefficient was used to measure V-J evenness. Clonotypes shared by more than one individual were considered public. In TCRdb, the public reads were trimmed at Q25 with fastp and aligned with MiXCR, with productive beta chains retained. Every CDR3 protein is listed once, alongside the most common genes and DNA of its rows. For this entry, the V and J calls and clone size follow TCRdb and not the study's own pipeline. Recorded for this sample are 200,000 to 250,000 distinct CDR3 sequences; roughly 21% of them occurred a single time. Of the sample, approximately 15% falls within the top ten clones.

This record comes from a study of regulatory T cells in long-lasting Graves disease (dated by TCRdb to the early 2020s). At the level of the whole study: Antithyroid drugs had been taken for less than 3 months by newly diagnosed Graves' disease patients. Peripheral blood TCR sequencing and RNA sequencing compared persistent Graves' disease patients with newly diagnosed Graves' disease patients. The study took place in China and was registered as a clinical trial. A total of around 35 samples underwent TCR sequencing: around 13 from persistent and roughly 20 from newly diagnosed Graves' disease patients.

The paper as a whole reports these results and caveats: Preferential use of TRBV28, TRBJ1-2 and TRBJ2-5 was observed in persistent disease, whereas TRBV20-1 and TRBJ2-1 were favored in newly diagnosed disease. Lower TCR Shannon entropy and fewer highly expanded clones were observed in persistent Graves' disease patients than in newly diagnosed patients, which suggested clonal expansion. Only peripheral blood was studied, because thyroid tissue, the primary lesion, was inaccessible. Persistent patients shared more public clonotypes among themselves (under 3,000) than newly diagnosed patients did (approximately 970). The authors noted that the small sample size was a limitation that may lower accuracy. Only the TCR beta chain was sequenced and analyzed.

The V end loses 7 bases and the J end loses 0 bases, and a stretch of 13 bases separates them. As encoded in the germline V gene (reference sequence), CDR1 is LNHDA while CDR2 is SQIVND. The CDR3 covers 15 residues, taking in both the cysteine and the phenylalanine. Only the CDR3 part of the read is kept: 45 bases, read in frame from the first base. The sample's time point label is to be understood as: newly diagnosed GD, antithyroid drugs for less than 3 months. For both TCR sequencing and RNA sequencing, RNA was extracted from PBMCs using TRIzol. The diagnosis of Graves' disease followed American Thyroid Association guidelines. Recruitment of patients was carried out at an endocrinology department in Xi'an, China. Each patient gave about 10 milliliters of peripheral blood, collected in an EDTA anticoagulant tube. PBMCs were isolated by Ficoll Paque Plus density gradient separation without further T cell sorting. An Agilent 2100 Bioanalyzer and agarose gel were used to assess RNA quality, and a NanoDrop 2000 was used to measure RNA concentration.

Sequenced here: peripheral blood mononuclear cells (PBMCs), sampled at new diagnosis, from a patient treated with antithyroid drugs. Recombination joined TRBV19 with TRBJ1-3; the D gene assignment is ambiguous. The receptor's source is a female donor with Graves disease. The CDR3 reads CASTIPDVSGNTIYF. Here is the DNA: TGTGCCAGTACCATACCGGACGTCTCTGGAAACACCATATATTTT.